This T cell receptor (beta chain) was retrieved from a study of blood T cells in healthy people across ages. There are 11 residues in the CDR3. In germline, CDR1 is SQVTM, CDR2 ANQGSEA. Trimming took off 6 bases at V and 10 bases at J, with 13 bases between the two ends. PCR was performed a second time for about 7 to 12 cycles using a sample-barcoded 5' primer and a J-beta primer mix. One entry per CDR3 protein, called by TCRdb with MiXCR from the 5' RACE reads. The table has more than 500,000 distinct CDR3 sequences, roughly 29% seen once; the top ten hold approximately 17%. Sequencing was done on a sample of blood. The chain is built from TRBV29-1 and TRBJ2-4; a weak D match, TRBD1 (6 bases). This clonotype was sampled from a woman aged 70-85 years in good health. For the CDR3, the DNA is TGCAGCGTGTCGGGGACACGTATTCAGTACTTC. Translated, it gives CSVSGTRIQYF.